This TCR beta chain was identified during a study of blood T cell repertoires in COVID-19. Profiling relied on immunoSEQ multiplex PCR, and the TCRdb table lists in-frame clones only, not all of them. In the table there are roughly 230,000 clones, approximately 85% of which are singletons. Germline values: CDR1 MNHNY, CDR2 SVGAGI (reference sequence). V shed 7 bases, J shed 12 bases, and the junction held 12 bases outside the gene matches. The CDR3 consists of 13 residues. V is TRBV6-6 and J is TRBJ2-3; TRBD2 matches at 8 bases. The receptor was derived from a woman between 45 and 60 years old who had been exposed to COVID-19. Sequenced material: PBMCs or T cells enriched from blood (not recorded which). CDR3 DNA sequence: TGTGCCAGCATTCAGTCTTCCGGGGGGGTTCAGTATTTT. Translated, it gives CASIQSSGGVQYF.